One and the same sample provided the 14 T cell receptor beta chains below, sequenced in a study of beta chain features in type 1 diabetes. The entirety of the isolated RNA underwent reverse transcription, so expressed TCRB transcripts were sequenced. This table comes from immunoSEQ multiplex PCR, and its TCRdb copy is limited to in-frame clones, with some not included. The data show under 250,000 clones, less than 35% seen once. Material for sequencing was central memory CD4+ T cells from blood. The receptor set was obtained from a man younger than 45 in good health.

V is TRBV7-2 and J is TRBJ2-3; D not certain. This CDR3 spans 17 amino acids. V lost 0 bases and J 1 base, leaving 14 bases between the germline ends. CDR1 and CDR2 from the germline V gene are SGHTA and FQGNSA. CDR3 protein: CASSLASGTPGTDTQYF. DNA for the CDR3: TGTGCCAGCAGCTTAGCGTCGGGCACACCCGGCACAGATACGCAGTATTTT.

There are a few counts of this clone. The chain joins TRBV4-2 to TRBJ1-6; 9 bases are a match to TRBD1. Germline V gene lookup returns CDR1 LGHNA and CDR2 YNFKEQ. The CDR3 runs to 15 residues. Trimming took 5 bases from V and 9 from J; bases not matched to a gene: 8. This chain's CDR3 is CASSTDRGYISPLHF. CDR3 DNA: TGTGCCAGCAGCACGGACAGGGGATACATTTCACCCCTCCACTTT.

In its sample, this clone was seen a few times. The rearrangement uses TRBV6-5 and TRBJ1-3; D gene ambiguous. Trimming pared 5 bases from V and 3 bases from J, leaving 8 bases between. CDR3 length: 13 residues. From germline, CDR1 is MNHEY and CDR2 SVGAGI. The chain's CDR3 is CASSDLDGNTIYF. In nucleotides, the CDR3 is TGTGCCAGCAGTGACCTGGATGGAAACACCATATATTTT.

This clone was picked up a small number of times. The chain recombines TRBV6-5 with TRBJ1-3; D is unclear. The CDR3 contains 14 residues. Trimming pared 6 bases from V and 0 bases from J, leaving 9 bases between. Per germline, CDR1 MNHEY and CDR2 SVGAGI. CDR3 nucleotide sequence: TGTGCCAGCAGGGACGGGAGCTCTGGAAACACCATATATTTT. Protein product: CASRDGSSGNTIYF.

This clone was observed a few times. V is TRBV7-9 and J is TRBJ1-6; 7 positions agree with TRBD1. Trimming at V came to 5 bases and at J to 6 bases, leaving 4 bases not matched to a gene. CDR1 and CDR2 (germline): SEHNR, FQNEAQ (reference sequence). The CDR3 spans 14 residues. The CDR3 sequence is CASSGGTVNSPLHF. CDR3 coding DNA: TGTGCCAGCAGCGGCGGGACAGTTAATTCACCCCTCCACTTT.

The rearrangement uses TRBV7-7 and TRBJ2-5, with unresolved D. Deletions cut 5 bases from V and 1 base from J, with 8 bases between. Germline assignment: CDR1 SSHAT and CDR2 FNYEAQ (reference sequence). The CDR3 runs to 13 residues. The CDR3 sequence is CASSPISQETQYF. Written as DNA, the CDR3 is TGTGCCAGCAGCCCTATTAGCCAAGAGACCCAGTACTTC.

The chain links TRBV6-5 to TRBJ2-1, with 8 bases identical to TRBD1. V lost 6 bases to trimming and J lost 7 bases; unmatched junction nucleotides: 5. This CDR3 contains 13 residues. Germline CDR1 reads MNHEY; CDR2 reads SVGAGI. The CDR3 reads CASSRQGRNEQFF. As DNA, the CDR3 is TGTGCCAGCAGCCGACAGGGGAGGAATGAGCAGTTCTTC.

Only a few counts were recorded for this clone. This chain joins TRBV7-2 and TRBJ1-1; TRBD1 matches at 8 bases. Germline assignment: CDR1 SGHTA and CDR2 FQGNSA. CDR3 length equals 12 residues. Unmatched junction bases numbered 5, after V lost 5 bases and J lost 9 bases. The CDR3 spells CASSVGTGQAFF. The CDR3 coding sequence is TGTGCCAGCAGCGTCGGGACAGGACAAGCTTTCTTT.

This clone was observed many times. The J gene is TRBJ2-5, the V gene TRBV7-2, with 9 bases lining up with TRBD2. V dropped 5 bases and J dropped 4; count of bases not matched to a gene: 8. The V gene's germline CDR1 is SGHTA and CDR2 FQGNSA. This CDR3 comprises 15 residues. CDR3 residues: CASSRPAGGVETQYF. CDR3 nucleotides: TGTGCCAGCAGCAGGCCCGCGGGAGGGGTAGAGACCCAGTACTTC.

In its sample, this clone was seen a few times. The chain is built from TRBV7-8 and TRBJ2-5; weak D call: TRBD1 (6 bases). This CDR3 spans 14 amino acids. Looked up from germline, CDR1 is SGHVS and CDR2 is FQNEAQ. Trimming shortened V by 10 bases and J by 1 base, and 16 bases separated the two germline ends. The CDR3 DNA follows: TGTGCCATCTCCAGAGGGGGAGCCCAAGAGACCCAGTACTTC. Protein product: CAISRGGAQETQYF.

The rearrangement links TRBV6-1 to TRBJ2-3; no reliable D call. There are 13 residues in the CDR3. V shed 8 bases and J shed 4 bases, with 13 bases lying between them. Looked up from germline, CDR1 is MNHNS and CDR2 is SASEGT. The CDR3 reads CASLREPPDTQYF. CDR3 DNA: TGTGCCAGCCTGCGTGAGCCCCCAGATACGCAGTATTTT.

The CDR3 nucleotides read TGTGCCAGCAGCTCAGTGGGACGGAATCGGGACAATGAGCAGTTCTTC. Amino acids: CASSSVGRNRDNEQFF. The gene calls are TRBV7-2 and TRBJ2-1, with D perhaps given as TRBD1 or TRBD2 (5 bases each). The CDR3 runs to 16 residues. Trimming left V 4 bases short and J 5 bases short, with 18 bases between. Germline CDR1 reads SGHTA; CDR2 reads FQGNSA.

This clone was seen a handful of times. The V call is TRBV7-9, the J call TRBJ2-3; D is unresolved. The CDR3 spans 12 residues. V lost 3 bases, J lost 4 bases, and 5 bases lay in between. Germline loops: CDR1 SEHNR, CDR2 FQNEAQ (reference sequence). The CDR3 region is CASSFFPDTQYF. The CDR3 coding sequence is TGTGCCAGCAGCTTTTTCCCAGATACGCAGTATTTT.

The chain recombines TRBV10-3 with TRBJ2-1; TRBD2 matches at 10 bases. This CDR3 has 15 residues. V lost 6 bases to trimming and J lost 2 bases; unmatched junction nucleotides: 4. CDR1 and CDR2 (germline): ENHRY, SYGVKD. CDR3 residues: CAISATSGAYNEQFF. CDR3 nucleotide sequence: TGTGCCATCAGCGCCACTAGCGGGGCCTACAATGAGCAGTTCTTC.